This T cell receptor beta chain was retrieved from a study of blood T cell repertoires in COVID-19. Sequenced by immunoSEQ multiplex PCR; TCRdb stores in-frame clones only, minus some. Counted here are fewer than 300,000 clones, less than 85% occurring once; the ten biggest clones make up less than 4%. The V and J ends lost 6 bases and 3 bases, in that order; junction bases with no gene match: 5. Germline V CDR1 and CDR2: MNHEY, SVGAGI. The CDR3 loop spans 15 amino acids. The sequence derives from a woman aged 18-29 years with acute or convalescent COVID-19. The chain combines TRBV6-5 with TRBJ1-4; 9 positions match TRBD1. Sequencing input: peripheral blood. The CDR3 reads CASRPTGGPNEKLFF. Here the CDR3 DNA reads TGTGCCAGCAGACCGACAGGGGGTCCTAATGAAAAACTGTTTTTT.